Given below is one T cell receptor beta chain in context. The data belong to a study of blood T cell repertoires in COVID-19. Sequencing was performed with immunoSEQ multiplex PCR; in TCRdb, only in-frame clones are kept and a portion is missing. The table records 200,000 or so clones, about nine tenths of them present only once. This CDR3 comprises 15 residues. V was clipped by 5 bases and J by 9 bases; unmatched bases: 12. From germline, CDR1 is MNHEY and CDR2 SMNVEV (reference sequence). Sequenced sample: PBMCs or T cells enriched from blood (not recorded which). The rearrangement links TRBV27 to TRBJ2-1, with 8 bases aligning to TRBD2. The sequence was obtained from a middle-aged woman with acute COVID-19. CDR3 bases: TGTGCCAGCAGTCTCGGACTAGCAGTAGCCCCTGAGCAGTTCTTC. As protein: CASSLGLAVAPEQFF.